Below, 19 T cell receptor beta chains from the same sample are listed, as sequenced in a study of blood T cell repertoires in COVID-19. Assay: immunoSEQ multiplex PCR; the TCRdb copy retains only in-frame clones and omits some. The sample includes approximately 180,000 clones, 89% of them seen just once. Sequenced input: PBMCs or T cells enriched from blood (not recorded which). These receptors all come from a woman aged 35 to 49 with acute COVID-19.

The sample holds one count of this clone. The V gene is TRBV11-2, the J gene TRBJ2-7; 7 nucleotides agree with TRBD2. This CDR3 has 12 amino acids. V was pared by 1 base and J by 6 bases, with 0 bases of the junction left unmatched. Germline V CDR1 and CDR2: SGHAT, FQNNGV. CDR3 in amino acids: CASSLAGGEQYF. CDR3 DNA sequence: TGTGCCAGCAGCTTAGCGGGGGGCGAGCAGTACTTC.

This chain links TRBV30 with TRBJ1-6, with 11 positions matching TRBD1. Per the germline V gene, CDR1 is GTSNPN and CDR2 is SVGIG (reference sequence). V dropped 6 bases and J dropped 10; count of bases not matched to a gene: 5. The CDR3 totals 13 residues. The CDR3 spells CACAGTGGSPLHF. The CDR3 region has the DNA TGTGCCTGCGCAGGGACAGGGGGATCACCCCTCCACTTT.

The chain carries TRBV29-1 and TRBJ1-2, with D perhaps matching TRBD1 (5 bases). The CDR3 contains 15 residues. Trimming removed 6 bases from V and 6 bases from J, with 23 bases in between. Germline V gives CDR1 SQVTM, CDR2 ANQGSEA. CDR3 coding DNA: TGCAGCGTCCCCGGGAGGGGACGGGAAGGGAATGGCTACACCTTC. Translated, it gives CSVPGRGREGNGYTF. Based on the CDR3 plus reference TRBV29-1 and TRBJ1-2, the full variable domain is SAVISQKPSRDICQRGTSLTIQCQVDSQVTMMFWYRQQPGQSLTLIATANQGSEATYESGFVIDKFPISRPNLTFSTLTVSNMSPEDSSIYLCSVPGRGREGNGYTFGSGTRLTVV.

The sample holds one count of this clone. The V gene is TRBV6-1, the J gene TRBJ1-6; D uncertain. Germline CDR1 and CDR2: MNHNS and SASEGT. V dropped 2 bases and J dropped 8 bases, with 13 bases sitting between them. This CDR3 comprises 15 residues. The CDR3, as DNA: TGTGCCAGCAGTGAAACCCCGGGAGAGGATTCACCCCTCCACTTT. Encoded protein: CASSETPGEDSPLHF.

This chain connects TRBV12-5 to TRBJ1-1, with TRBD1 matching 7 bases. The CDR3 totals 16 residues. With 2 bases clipped from V and 5 bases from J, the junction kept 11 bases outside the gene matches. CDR1 LGHNT and CDR2 FRNRAP come from the germline V gene. In DNA form, the CDR3 reads TGTGCTAGTGGTTTGACCAATAGGGGGCTAAGGACTGAAGCTTTCTTT. Protein sequence: CASGLTNRGLRTEAFF.

The chain links TRBV3-1 (or the pseudogene TRBV3-2) to TRBJ1-2; 10 nucleotides match TRBD1. Germline lookup yields CDR1 LGHDT and CDR2 YNNKEL (reference sequence). With V trimmed by 4 bases and J by 4 bases, 9 bases remained unmatched. The CDR3 extends over 16 amino acids. The CDR3 bases are TGTGCCAGCAGCCTTCGGACAGGGGGGCTCGGCTATGGCTACACCTTC. Its translation: CASSLRTGGLGYGYTF.

This chain connects TRBV7-3 to TRBJ2-5; TRBD2 aligns across 11 bases. Germline assignment: CDR1 SGHTA and CDR2 FQGTGA. This CDR3 comprises 15 residues. J was trimmed by 4 bases and V by 5 bases; bases with no gene match: 6. CDR3 residues: CASSTTSGASETQYF. The CDR3 DNA reads as TGTGCCAGCAGCACGACTAGCGGGGCCTCAGAGACCCAGTACTTC.

Concerning this clone itself: Compared with germline, one end of the junction differs, possibly owing to a read error. V usage is TRBV6-5 and J usage is TRBJ1-4; D ambiguous. The germline V gene encodes CDR1 MNHEY and CDR2 SVGAGI. The CDR3 extends over 14 amino acids. CDR3 protein: CASSDSDKDEKLFF. For the CDR3, the DNA is TGTGCCAGCAGTGACTCAGACAAGGATGAAAAACTGTTTTTT.

V and J are TRBV5-1 and TRBJ2-3; D possibly corresponds to TRBD2 (5 bases). This CDR3 comprises 13 residues. V was pared by 0 bases and J by 9 bases, with 11 bases between. In germline, CDR1 is SGHRS, CDR2 YFSETQ. Here the CDR3 reads CASSLALTGTQYF. The DNA for the CDR3 is TGCGCCAGCAGCTTGGCCTTAACGGGGACGCAGTATTTT.

The chain employs TRBV18 and TRBJ2-2; D is uncertain. The germline gives CDR1 KGHSH, CDR2 LQKENI. The V gene lost 6 bases and the J gene lost 0 bases, with 5 bases spanning the gap. The CDR3 loop spans 13 amino acids. The CDR3 reads CASSPANTGELFF. CDR3 in DNA: TGTGCCAGCTCTCCCGCGAACACCGGGGAGCTGTTTTTT.

This clone was found once. The V call is TRBV7-2, the J call TRBJ1-4, with TRBD1 as a possible D gene (6 bases). This CDR3 region has 12 residues. Trimming shortened V by 5 bases and J by 12 bases, and 13 bases separated the two germline ends. Germline CDR1 reads SGHTA; CDR2 reads FQGNSA. The CDR3 DNA reads as TGTGCCAGCAGCCCGAATTACAGGGAACTGTTTTTT. Residues: CASSPNYRELFF.

This chain connects TRBV27 to TRBJ2-5; tentative D call: TRBD1 (8 bases). This CDR3 has 16 residues. Germline V gives CDR1 MNHEY, CDR2 SMNVEV (reference sequence). Trimming took off 5 bases at V and 2 bases at J, with 18 bases between the two ends. This chain's CDR3 is CASSHRGGQLQETQYF. CDR3 in DNA: TGTGCCAGCAGTCACAGGGGGGGACAGCTACAAGAGACCCAGTACTTC.

The gene calls are TRBV5-4 and TRBJ2-2; possible D gene TRBD2, 5 bases. This CDR3 has 15 residues. Trimming cost V 0 bases and J 4 bases, with 10 bases left between them. The germline CDR1 and CDR2 sequences are SGHNT and YYREEE (reference sequence). The chain's CDR3 is CASSLDGVGTGELFF. CDR3 nucleotides: TGTGCCAGCAGCTTGGACGGGGTAGGCACCGGGGAGCTGTTTTTT.

The chain joins TRBV5-1 to TRBJ2-2; 8 bases are shared with TRBD2. CDR1 and CDR2 from the germline V gene are SGHRS and YFSETQ. The CDR3 length is 14 residues. J was trimmed by 7 bases and V by 0 bases; bases with no gene match: 2. The CDR3 DNA follows: TGCGCCAGCAGCTTGGCTAGCGGGCGCGGGGAGCTGTTTTTT. The encoded protein is CASSLASGRGELFF.

V is TRBV7-2 and J is TRBJ1-6; 8 bases align to TRBD1. Germline lookup yields CDR1 SGHTA and CDR2 FQGNSA. This CDR3 is built from 17 residues. With V trimmed by 3 bases and J by 0 bases, 4 bases remained unmatched. CDR3 protein: CASSFRTGTSYNSPLHF. The DNA for the CDR3 is TGTGCCAGCAGCTTCCGGACAGGGACCTCCTATAATTCACCCCTCCACTTT.

This chain uses TRBV30 with TRBJ1-2; TRBD1 matches at 9 bases. The CDR3 has 18 residues. Germline V gene sequence: CDR1 GTSNPN, CDR2 SVGIG (reference sequence). Germline trimming cut 1 base from V and 4 bases from J; bases unmatched to any gene: 16. CDR3 loop: CAWSGVAVQGALGYGYTF. DNA of the CDR3: TGTGCCTGGAGTGGAGTGGCGGTACAGGGGGCTCTTGGCTATGGCTACACCTTC.

This sequence joins TRBV5-6 and TRBJ2-4; TRBD2 aligns across 7 bases. J was trimmed by 7 bases and V by 0 bases; bases with no gene match: 4. Germline CDR1 reads SGHDT; CDR2 reads YYEEEE. The CDR3 has 14 residues. The DNA for the CDR3 is TGTGCCAGCAGCTTGGTCAGGGAGGGGAACATTCAGTACTTC. Its protein is CASSLVREGNIQYF.

The genes are TRBV6-5 and TRBJ2-7; 7 bases agree with TRBD1. The V segment lost 2 bases and the J segment 6 bases; nucleotides outside the gene matches: 4. From germline, CDR1 is MNHEY and CDR2 SVGAGI. The CDR3 contains 13 residues. CDR3 protein: CASSYGRQGEQYF. In DNA, the CDR3 is TGTGCCAGCAGTTACGGGAGACAGGGCGAGCAGTACTTC.

The chain uses TRBV12-3 or TRBV12-4 and TRBJ2-3, with D unresolved. Trimming removed 5 bases at V and 6 bases at J, with 9 bases between. The CDR3 sequence is 12 residues long. CDR3: CASSTRVDTQYF. The CDR3 DNA follows: TGTGCCAGCAGTACCCGGGTGGATACGCAGTATTTT.